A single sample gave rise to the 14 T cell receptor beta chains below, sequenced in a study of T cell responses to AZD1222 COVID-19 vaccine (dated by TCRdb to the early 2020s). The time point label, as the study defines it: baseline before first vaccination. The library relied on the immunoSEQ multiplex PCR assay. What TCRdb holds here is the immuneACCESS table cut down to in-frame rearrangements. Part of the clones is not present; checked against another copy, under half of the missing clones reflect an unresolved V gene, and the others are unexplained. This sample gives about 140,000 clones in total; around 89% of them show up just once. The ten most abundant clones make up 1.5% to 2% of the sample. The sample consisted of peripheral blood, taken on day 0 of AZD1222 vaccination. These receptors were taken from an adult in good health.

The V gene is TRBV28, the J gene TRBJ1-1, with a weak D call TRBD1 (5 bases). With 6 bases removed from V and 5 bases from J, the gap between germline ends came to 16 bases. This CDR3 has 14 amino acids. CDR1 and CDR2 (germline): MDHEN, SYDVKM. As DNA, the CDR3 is TGTGCCAGCAGACCCGGCGGGGGATGGACTGAAGCTTTCTTT. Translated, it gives CASRPGGGWTEAFF.

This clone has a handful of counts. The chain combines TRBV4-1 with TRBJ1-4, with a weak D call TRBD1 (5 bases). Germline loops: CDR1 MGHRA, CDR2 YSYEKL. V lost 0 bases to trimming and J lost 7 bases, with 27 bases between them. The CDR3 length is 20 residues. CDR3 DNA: TGCGCCAGCAGCCAAGATCGTTTATGGGTTCGGACACGAGGGAGTGAAAAACTGTTTTTT. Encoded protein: CASSQDRLWVRTRGSEKLFF.

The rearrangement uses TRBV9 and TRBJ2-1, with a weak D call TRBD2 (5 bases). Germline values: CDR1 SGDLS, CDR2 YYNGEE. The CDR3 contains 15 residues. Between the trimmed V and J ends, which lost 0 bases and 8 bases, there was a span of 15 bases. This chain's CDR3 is CASSVGLAMVDEQFF. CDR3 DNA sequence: TGTGCCAGCAGCGTAGGGCTAGCAATGGTGGATGAGCAGTTCTTC.

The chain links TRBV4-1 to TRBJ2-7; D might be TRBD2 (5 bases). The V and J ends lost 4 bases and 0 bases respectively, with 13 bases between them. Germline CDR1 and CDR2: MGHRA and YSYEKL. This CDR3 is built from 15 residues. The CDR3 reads CASSRAADGSYEQYF. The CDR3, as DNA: TGCGCCAGCAGCCGAGCGGCGGACGGCTCCTACGAGCAGTACTTC.

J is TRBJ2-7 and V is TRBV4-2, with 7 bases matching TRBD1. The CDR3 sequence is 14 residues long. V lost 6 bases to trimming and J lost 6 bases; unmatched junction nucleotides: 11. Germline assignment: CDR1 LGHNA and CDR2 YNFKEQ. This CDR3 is CASRPGTERREQYF. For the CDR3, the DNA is TGTGCCAGCAGACCCGGGACAGAAAGGCGCGAGCAGTACTTC.

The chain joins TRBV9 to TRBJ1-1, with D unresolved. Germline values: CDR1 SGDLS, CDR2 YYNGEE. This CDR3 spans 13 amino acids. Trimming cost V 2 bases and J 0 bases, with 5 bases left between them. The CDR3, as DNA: TGTGCCAGCAGCGTGGAAGTGAACACTGAAGCTTTCTTT. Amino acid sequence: CASSVEVNTEAFF.

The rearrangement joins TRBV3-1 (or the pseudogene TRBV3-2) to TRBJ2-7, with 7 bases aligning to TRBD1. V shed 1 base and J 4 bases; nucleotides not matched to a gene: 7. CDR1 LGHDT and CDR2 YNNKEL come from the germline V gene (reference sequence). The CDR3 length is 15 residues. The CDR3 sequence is CASSQATTGQYEQYF. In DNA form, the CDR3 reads TGTGCCAGCAGCCAAGCTACGACAGGGCAATACGAGCAGTACTTC.

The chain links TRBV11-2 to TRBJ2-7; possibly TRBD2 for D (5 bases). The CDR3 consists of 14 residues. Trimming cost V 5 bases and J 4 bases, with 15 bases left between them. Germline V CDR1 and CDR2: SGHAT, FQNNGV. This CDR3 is CASSPSKRGYEQYF. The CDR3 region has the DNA TGTGCCAGCAGCCCGAGTAAACGGGGTTACGAGCAGTACTTC. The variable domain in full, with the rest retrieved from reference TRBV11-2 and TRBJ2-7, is EAGVAQSPRYKIIEKRQSVAFWCNPISGHATLYWYQQILGQGPKLLIQFQNNGVVDDSQLPKDRFSAERLKGVDSTLKIQPAKLEDSAVYLCASSPSKRGYEQYFGPGTRLTVT.

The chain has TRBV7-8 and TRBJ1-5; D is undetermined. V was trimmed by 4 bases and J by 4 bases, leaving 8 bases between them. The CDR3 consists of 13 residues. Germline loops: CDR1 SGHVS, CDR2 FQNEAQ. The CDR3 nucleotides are TGTGCCAGCAGCTCTTCCCCTAATCAGCCCCAGCATTTT. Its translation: CASSSSPNQPQHF.

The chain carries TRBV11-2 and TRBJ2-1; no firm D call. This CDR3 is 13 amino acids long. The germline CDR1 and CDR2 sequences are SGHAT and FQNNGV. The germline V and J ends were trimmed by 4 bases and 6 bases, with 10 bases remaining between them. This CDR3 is CASSWSSLNEQFF. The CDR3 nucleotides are TGTGCCAGCAGCTGGAGTAGTCTCAATGAGCAGTTCTTC.

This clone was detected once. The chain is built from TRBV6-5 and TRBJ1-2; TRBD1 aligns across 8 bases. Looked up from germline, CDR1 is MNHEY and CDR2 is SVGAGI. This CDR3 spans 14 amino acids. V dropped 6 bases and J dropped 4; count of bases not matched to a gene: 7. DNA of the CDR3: TGTGCCAGCAGAGGGACAGGACCCCTCTATGGCTACACCTTC. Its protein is CASRGTGPLYGYTF.

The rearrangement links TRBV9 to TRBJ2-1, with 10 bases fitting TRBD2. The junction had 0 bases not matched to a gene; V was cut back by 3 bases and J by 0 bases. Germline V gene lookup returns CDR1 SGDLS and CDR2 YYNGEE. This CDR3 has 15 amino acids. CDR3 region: CASSASGSSYNEQFF. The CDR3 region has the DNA TGTGCCAGCAGCGCTAGCGGGAGCTCCTACAATGAGCAGTTCTTC.

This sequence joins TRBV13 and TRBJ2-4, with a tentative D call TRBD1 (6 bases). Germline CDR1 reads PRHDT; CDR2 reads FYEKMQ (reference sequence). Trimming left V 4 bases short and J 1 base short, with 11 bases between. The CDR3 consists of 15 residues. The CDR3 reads CASSSDRFAKNIQYF. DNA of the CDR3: TGTGCCAGCAGCTCCGACAGGTTTGCCAAAAACATTCAGTACTTC.

CDR3 region: CASSRQGNEKLFF. The CDR3 DNA follows: TGTGCCAGCTCACGACAGGGAAACGAAAAACTGTTTTTT. This chain links TRBV18 with TRBJ1-4; TRBD1 aligns across 7 bases. The CDR3 covers 13 residues. Germline V gene lookup returns CDR1 KGHSH and CDR2 LQKENI. Trimming cost V 4 bases and J 8 bases; bases outside gene matches: 4.